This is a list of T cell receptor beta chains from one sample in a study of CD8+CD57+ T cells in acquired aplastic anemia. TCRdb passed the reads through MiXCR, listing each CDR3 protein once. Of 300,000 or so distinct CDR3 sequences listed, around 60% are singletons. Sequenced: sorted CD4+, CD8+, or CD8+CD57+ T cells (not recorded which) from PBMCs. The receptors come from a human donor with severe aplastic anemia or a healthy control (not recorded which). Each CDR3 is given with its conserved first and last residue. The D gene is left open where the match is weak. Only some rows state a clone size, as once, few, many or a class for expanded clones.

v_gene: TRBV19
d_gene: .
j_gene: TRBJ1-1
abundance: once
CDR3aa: CASSIDRGKDEAFF
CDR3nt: TGTGCCAGTAGTATAGATCGAGGGAAGGATGAAGCTTTCTTT

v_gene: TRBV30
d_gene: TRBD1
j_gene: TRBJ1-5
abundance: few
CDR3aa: CASRTGLDQPQHF
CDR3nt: TGTGCCTCCAGGACAGGGTTGGATCAGCCCCAGCATTTT

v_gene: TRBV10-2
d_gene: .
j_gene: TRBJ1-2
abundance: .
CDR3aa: CASAQTYLGGYTF
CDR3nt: TGCGCCAGCGCCCAGACCTACTTGGGGGGCTACACCTTC

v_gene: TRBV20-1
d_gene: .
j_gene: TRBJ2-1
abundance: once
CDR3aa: CSASFSDLGSSYNEQFF
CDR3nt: TGCAGTGCTAGTTTTTCGGATCTCGGGAGCTCCTACAATGAGCAGTTCTTC

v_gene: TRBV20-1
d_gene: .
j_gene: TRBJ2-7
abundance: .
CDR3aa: CSARAPAVREQYF
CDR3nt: TGCAGTGCTAGAGCCCCAGCTGTACGGGAGCAGTACTTC

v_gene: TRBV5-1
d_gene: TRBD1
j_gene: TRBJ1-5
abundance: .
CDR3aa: CASSIQGAPQHF
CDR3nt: TGCGCCAGCAGCATACAGGGGGCGCCCCAGCATTTT

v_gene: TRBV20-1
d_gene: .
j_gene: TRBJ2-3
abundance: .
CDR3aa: CSANKGGGSSTDTQYF
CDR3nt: TGCAGTGCTAACAAAGGGGGGGGGTCAAGCACAGATACGCAGTATTTT

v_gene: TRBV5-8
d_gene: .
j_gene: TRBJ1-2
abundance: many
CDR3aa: CASSLASGTTYGYTF
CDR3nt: TGTGCCAGCAGCTTGGCTAGCGGAACGACCTATGGCTACACCTTC

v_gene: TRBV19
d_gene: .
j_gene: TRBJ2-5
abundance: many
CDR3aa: CASSIWGAQETQYF
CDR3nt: TGTGCCAGTAGTATATGGGGGGCGCAAGAGACCCAGTACTTC

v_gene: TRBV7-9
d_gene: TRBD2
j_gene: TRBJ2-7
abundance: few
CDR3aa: CASSGSDYEQYF
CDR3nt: TGTGCCAGTAGCGGGAGCGACTACGAGCAGTACTTC

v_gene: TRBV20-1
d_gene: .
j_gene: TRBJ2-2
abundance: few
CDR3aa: CSVTGNTGELFF
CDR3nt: TGCAGTGTAACGGGGAACACCGGGGAGCTGTTTTTT

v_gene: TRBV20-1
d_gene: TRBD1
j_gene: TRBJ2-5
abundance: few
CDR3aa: CSAWDSRQETQYF
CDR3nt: TGCAGTGCTTGGGACAGTAGGCAAGAGACCCAGTACTTC

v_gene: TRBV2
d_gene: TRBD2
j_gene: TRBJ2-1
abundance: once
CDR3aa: CAIVFRTSGGNEQFF
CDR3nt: TGTGCCATAGTTTTTAGGACTAGCGGGGGAAATGAGCAGTTCTTC

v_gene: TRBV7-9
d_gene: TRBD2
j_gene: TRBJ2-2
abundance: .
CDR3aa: CASSSAGEGTGELFF
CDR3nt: TGTGCCAGCAGCTCAGCGGGAGAAGGCACCGGGGAGCTGTTTTTT